The subject of this entry is one T cell receptor beta chain. Antigen: not known. CDR1 is SNHLY, CDR2 FYNNEI, per germline. The V end lost 6 bases, the J end lost 12 bases, and 24 bases lay between the germline ends. CDR3 length: 15 amino acids. The sample comes from a study of T cell responses to AZD1222 COVID-19 vaccine. Study outcomes and limitations: It was only after the peak T cell response that any repertoires were sampled. A rise in Spike-specific TCR breadth and depth followed two AZD1222 doses.

TCRdb keeps only in-frame clones here, not all; method: immunoSEQ multiplex PCR. The data contain around 100,000 clones, just under 90% of them singletons. The sample here was peripheral blood, taken on day 0 of AZD1222 vaccination. The source is an adult in good health. The chain has TRBV2 and TRBJ1-5; D may be TRBD1 (6 bases). The DNA of the CDR3 is TGTGCCAGCAGCTCCTCGGGGGGGGGCGCAGGATTCCAGCATTTT. Protein product: CASSSSGGGAGFQHF.